One and the same sample provided the 2 T cell receptor beta chains below, sequenced in a study of T cell responses to AZD1222 COVID-19 vaccine. Produced via immunoSEQ multiplex PCR; TCRdb's table is partial and in-frame only. The table has approximately 100,000 clones, 92% seen once; the top ten hold about 1.2%. Material: peripheral blood, obtained on day 0 of AZD1222 vaccination. Source of these receptors: an adult in good health.

The chain recombines TRBV7-3 with TRBJ2-7; 8 bases fit TRBD1. Losses at the gene ends were 4 bases for V and 5 bases for J; bases not matched to a gene: 4. The CDR3 is 13 amino acids. Per germline, CDR1 SGHTA and CDR2 FQGTGA. CDR3 sequence (DNA): TGTGCCAGCAGCTCACAGGGGGAGGACGAGCAGTACTTC. Translated: CASSSQGEDEQYF.

The V gene is TRBV7-9, the J gene TRBJ2-7, with 8 bases identical to TRBD1. CDR3 length equals 19 residues. V was pared by 1 base and J by 3 bases, with 17 bases of the junction left unmatched. Germline V CDR1 and CDR2: SEHNR, FQNEAQ (reference sequence). The CDR3: CASSLDGTGNRGDIYEQYF. The CDR3 DNA reads as TGTGCCAGCAGCTTAGACGGCACTGGGAACAGGGGGGATATCTACGAGCAGTACTTC.